This T cell receptor beta chain came from a study of cytomegalovirus exposure and HLA in healthy donors. Findings of the study overall: Most subjects' HLA-A and HLA-B alleles were reportedly predicted from TCR beta sequences. 164 TCR beta chains were listed as cytomegalovirus-associated. Excluded were some V segments that proved indistinguishable, including TRBV6-2 and TRBV6-3.

This CDR3 has 12 amino acids. Between the trimmed V and J ends, which lost 6 bases and 3 bases, there was a span of 11 bases. Germline V gene data show CDR1 as SQVTM and CDR2 as ANQGSEA. Vbeta (60) and Jbeta (13) primers were used in the PCR. The method was immunoSEQ multiplex PCR; TCRdb's version includes in-frame clones alone and lacks a portion of them. The sample table sets out about 100,000 clones. Notes on this clone: Its antigen is not identified.

Input material: PBMCs. The chain combines TRBV29-1 with TRBJ1-1, with D uncertain. The receptor was isolated from a girl aged 5 to 17 in good health and CMV-seropositive. CDR3 DNA: TGCAGCGTCCACCTGGGCCACACTGAAGCTTTCTTT. Translation gives CSVHLGHTEAFF. Full variable domain (rest looked up from reference TRBV29-1 and TRBJ1-1): SAVISQKPSRDICQRGTSLTIQCQVDSQVTMMFWYRQQPGQSLTLIATANQGSEATYESGFVIDKFPISRPNLTFSTLTVSNMSPEDSSIYLCSVHLGHTEAFFGQGTRLTVV.